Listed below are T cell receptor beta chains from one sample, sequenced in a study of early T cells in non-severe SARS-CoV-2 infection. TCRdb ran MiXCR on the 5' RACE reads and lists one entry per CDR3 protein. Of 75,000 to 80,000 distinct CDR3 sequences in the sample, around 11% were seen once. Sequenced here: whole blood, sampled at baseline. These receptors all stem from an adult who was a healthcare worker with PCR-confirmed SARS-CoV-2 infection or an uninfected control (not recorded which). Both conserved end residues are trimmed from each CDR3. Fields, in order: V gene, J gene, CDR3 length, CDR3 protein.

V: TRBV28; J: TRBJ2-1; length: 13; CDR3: ASSPTGGLHNEQF
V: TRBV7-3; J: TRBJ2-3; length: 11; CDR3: ASSVGRSYTQY
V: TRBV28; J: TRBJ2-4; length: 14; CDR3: ASSLYQGAAKNIQY
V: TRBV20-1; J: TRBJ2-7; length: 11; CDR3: SARSSGGDEQY
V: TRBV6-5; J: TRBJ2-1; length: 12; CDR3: ASAGVARDNEQF
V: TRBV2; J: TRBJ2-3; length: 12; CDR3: ASSIQGFADTQY
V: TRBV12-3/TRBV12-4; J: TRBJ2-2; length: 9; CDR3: ASRVTGELF
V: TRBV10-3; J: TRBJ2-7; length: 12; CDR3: ATSAVDLRNEQY
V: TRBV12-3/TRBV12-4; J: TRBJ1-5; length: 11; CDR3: ASSWDRGQPQH
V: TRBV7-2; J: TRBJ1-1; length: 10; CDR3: ASSFTWSEAF
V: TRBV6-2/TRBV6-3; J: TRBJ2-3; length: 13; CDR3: ASSHRDRAGDTQY
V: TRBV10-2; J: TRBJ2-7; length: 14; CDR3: ASSESSGPPSYEQY
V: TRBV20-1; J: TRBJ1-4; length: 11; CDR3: SAREDRAEKLF
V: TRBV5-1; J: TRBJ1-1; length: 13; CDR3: ASSLVSGMNTEAF
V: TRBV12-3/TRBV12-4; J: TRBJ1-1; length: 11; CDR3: ASSFHQGTEAF
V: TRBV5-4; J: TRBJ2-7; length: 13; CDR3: ASSLGTAGAYEQY
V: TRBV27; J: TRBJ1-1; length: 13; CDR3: ASSSLGVRNTEAF
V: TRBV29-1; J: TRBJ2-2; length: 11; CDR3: SVATSGAGELF
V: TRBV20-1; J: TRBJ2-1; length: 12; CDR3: SGLAGVLWNEQF
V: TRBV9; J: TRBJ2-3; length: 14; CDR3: ASSRMTGGSTDTQY
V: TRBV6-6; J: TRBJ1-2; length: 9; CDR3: ASSYRDSYF
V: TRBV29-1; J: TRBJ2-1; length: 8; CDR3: SVYGVEQF
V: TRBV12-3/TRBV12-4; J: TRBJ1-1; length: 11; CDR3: ASSFNGHTEAF
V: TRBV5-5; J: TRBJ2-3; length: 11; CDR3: ASSLDSTDTQY
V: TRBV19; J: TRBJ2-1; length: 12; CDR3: ASSIGTVNNEQF
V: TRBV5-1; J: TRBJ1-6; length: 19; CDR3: ASSLQPQTGSASSYNSPLH
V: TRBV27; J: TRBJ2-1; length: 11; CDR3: ASRYSGGTEQF
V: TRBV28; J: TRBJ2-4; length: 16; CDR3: ASSLWTSGGVQSNIQY
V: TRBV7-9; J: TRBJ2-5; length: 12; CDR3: ASSLLSSPGTQY
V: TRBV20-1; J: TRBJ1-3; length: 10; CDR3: SAESSGNTIY
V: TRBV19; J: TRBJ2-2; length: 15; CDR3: ASSIGGLTGDTGELF
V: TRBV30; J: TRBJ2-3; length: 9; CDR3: AATLGGTQY
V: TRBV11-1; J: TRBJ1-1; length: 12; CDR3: ASRTGLLNTEAF
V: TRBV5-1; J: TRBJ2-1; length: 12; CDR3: ASSLQAGGNEQF
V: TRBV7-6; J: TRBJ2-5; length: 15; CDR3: ASSSLAGGYLQETQY
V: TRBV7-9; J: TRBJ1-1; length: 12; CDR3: ASSRRQGRTEAF
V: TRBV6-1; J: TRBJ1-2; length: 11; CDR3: ASSGRSYYGYT
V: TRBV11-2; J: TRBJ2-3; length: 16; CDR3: ASSSRQGPNLSTDTQY
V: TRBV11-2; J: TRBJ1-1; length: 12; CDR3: ASSPTGFDFGAF
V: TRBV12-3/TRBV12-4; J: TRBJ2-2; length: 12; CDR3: ASSLQGFHGELF
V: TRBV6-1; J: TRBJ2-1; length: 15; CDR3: ASSINPGTGVYNEQF
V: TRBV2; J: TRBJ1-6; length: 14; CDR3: ASSPDRAQNDSPLH
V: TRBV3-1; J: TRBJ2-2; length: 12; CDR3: ASSRNPGAGELF
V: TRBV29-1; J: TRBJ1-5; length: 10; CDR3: SATGPGQPQH
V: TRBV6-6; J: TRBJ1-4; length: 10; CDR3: ASRGQIEKLF
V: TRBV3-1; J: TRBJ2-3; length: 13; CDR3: ASSMFALGADTQY
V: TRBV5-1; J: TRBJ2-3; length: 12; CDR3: ASSWGLAGDTQY
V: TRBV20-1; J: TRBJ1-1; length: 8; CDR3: SAIHDEAF
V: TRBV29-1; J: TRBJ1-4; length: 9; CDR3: SVEEGEKLF